The TCR beta chain described here comes from a study of Tregs in tolerant kidney transplant recipients. Overall study: A roughly 3-day belatacept mixed lymphocyte reaction, sometimes plus 5-day graft donor restimulation, preceded CD4+CD25+CD127- sorting. Sorting used antibodies to exclude donor cells. Study results and caveats: The small number of patients limits these findings pending further validation.

TCRdb keeps only in-frame clones here, not all; method: immunoSEQ multiplex PCR. The sample has approximately 44,000 clones; around 95% are singletons. The CDR3 is 17 amino acids. V gave up 4 bases and J gave up 0 bases, with 16 bases separating them. Per the germline V gene, CDR1 is MNHNS and CDR2 is SASEGT. As to this clone: Its specificity is unknown.

The rearrangement links TRBV6-1 to TRBJ2-1; D remains ambiguous. The sequence was obtained from a human donor in good health. Sequenced sample: Tregs from blood cultured with allogeneic cells. As DNA, the CDR3 is TGTGCCAGCAGTGGTCTTGAGCGCCTAAGCTCCTACAATGAGCAGTTCTTC. Encoded protein: CASSGLERLSSYNEQFF.